The rows below give T cell receptor beta chains drawn from one sample of a study of OX40 agonist ivuxolimab in advanced cancers. The protocol was immunoSEQ multiplex PCR, while the TCRdb copy is restricted to in-frame clones and leaves out a portion. Here the sample spans about 150,000 clones, approximately 94% being singletons. Sequenced here: CD4+ or CD8+ T cells sorted from blood, sampled in a trial of the OX40 agonist ivuxolimab. These receptors were collected from an adult with an advanced solid tumor such as melanoma, head and neck, liver or kidney cancer. Each CDR3 is given with its conserved first and last residue. D genes are given only for firm matches. Clone size is not always given. Where it is, it says once, few, many or a class for expanded clones.

d_call: TRBD1
clone_size: NA
v_call: TRBV7-2
j_call: TRBJ2-7
cdr3_nt: TGTGCCATCTGGGACAGGGGCTACGAGCAGTACTTC
cdr3_aa: CAIWDRGYEQYF

d_call: NA
clone_size: NA
v_call: TRBV18
j_call: TRBJ1-5
cdr3_nt: TGTGCCAGCTCACAGGGTTGGGATCAGCCCCAGCATTTT
cdr3_aa: CASSQGWDQPQHF

d_call: NA
clone_size: NA
v_call: TRBV7-2
j_call: TRBJ1-5
cdr3_nt: TGTGCCAGCAGCTTTCAGGGTAGCAATCAGCCCCAGCATTTT
cdr3_aa: CASSFQGSNQPQHF

d_call: NA
clone_size: few
v_call: TRBV12-5
j_call: TRBJ1-5
cdr3_nt: TGTGCTAGTGGTTTATATAGCAATCAGCCCCAGCATTTT
cdr3_aa: CASGLYSNQPQHF

d_call: TRBD1
clone_size: NA
v_call: TRBV5-6
j_call: TRBJ2-3
cdr3_nt: TGTGCCAGCAGCCAAGGGACAGTTAGCACAGATACGCAGTATTTT
cdr3_aa: CASSQGTVSTDTQYF

d_call: NA
clone_size: once
v_call: TRBV7-9
j_call: TRBJ1-6
cdr3_nt: TGTGCCAGCAGCCCTGACAGGCTTAATTCACCCCTCCACTTT
cdr3_aa: CASSPDRLNSPLHF

d_call: TRBD1
clone_size: NA
v_call: TRBV9
j_call: TRBJ2-7
cdr3_nt: TGTGCCAGCAGCGCGCTGTTGGGACAGGAAGGGGACGAGCAGTACTTC
cdr3_aa: CASSALLGQEGDEQYF

d_call: NA
clone_size: NA
v_call: TRBV11-2
j_call: TRBJ2-7
cdr3_nt: TGTGCCAGCAGCTTTTTTTTGGGGGGAGTCTCTCCCTACGAGCAGTACTTC
cdr3_aa: CASSFFLGGVSPYEQYF

d_call: NA
clone_size: once
v_call: TRBV20-1
j_call: TRBJ1-2
cdr3_nt: TGCAGTGCTAGCCGGCTCTATGGCTACACCTTC
cdr3_aa: CSASRLYGYTF

d_call: NA
clone_size: NA
v_call: TRBV6-5
j_call: TRBJ1-5
cdr3_nt: TGTGCCAGCTGCGGGCACTATAGCAATCAGCCCCAGCATTTT
cdr3_aa: CASCGHYSNQPQHF

d_call: NA
clone_size: NA
v_call: TRBV7-9
j_call: TRBJ2-5
cdr3_nt: TGTGCCAGCAGCCCGTCGACGGAGACCCAGTACTTC
cdr3_aa: CASSPSTETQYF

d_call: TRBD1
clone_size: NA
v_call: TRBV7-9
j_call: TRBJ2-7
cdr3_nt: TGTGCCAGCAGCTTACTAGACTGGGGGACAGGTAATGACGAGCAGTACTTC
cdr3_aa: CASSLLDWGTGNDEQYF

d_call: TRBD1
clone_size: NA
v_call: TRBV7-9
j_call: TRBJ2-7
cdr3_nt: TGTGCCAGCAGCCAAGCCCTTAGGGACAGGGGAACCTACGAGCAGTACTTC
cdr3_aa: CASSQALRDRGTYEQYF

d_call: NA
clone_size: NA
v_call: TRBV9
j_call: TRBJ2-2
cdr3_nt: TGTGCCAGCAGCGTCGGGGGACACATGAACACCGGGGAGCTGTTTTTT
cdr3_aa: CASSVGGHMNTGELFF

d_call: NA
clone_size: NA
v_call: TRBV28
j_call: TRBJ2-5
cdr3_nt: TGTGCCAGCATCTCCCCCGGGACCCAAGAGACCCAGTACTTC
cdr3_aa: CASISPGTQETQYF

d_call: NA
clone_size: NA
v_call: TRBV6-1
j_call: TRBJ1-2
cdr3_nt: TGTGCCAGCAGAGAGAGTGGGACGGTGAACTATGGCTACACCTTC
cdr3_aa: CASRESGTVNYGYTF

d_call: NA
clone_size: NA
v_call: TRBV7-2
j_call: TRBJ1-5
cdr3_nt: TGTGCCAGCAGCTTAGTGCGGGGGGCAGGTCAGCCCCAGCATTTT
cdr3_aa: CASSLVRGAGQPQHF

d_call: TRBD1
clone_size: once
v_call: TRBV5-1
j_call: TRBJ1-2
cdr3_nt: TGCGCCAGCAGCCCCGGACAGGGTTATGGCTACACCTTC
cdr3_aa: CASSPGQGYGYTF

d_call: NA
clone_size: NA
v_call: TRBV27
j_call: TRBJ2-7
cdr3_nt: TGTGCCAGCAGTTTTACCGGGACCTCCTACGAGCAGTACTTC
cdr3_aa: CASSFTGTSYEQYF

d_call: NA
clone_size: NA
v_call: TRBV7-9
j_call: TRBJ2-3
cdr3_nt: TGTGCCAGCAGCTTAGTGGGGGCACGGGATACGCAGTATTTT
cdr3_aa: CASSLVGARDTQYF

d_call: TRBD1
clone_size: NA
v_call: TRBV19
j_call: TRBJ1-2
cdr3_nt: TGTGCCAGTAGTATAGGAGCAGGGGGCCACTATGGCTACACCTTC
cdr3_aa: CASSIGAGGHYGYTF

d_call: TRBD1
clone_size: NA
v_call: TRBV7-2
j_call: TRBJ2-7
cdr3_nt: TGTGCCAGCAGCTCACAGGGGGGCTCCTACGAGCAGTACTTC
cdr3_aa: CASSSQGGSYEQYF

d_call: NA
clone_size: NA
v_call: TRBV5-6
j_call: TRBJ1-1
cdr3_nt: TGTGCCAGCAGCCCTATGGCAGTCGGGAGGGCTTTCTTT
cdr3_aa: CASSPMAVGRAFF

d_call: TRBD2
clone_size: NA
v_call: TRBV7-2
j_call: TRBJ2-1
cdr3_nt: TGTGCCAGCAGCCGGTCAGGGACTAGCGGGCACAATGAGCAGTTCTTC
cdr3_aa: CASSRSGTSGHNEQFF

d_call: NA
clone_size: NA
v_call: TRBV5-1
j_call: TRBJ2-2
cdr3_nt: TGCGCCAGCAGCTTGTTCCAGGATTCCGGGGAGCTGTTTTTT
cdr3_aa: CASSLFQDSGELFF

d_call: NA
clone_size: few
v_call: TRBV9
j_call: TRBJ1-1
cdr3_nt: TGTGCCAGCAGCGTAGTAGGAAGCACTGAAGCTTTCTTT
cdr3_aa: CASSVVGSTEAFF

d_call: NA
clone_size: NA
v_call: TRBV6-4
j_call: TRBJ2-7
cdr3_nt: TGTGCCAGCAGTGAATACCCTACCTACGAGCAGTACTTC
cdr3_aa: CASSEYPTYEQYF

d_call: TRBD1
clone_size: NA
v_call: TRBV19
j_call: TRBJ2-7
cdr3_nt: TGTGCCAGTAGTAGGGACAGGATCTCCTACGAGCAGTACTTC
cdr3_aa: CASSRDRISYEQYF

d_call: TRBD1
clone_size: NA
v_call: TRBV18
j_call: TRBJ2-4
cdr3_nt: TGTGCCAGCTCACCACAAGGACAGGTCGCCATTCAGTACTTC
cdr3_aa: CASSPQGQVAIQYF

d_call: NA
clone_size: NA
v_call: TRBV2
j_call: TRBJ2-2
cdr3_nt: TGTGCCAGCACCAGGCAACCGAACACCGGGGAGCTGTTTTTT
cdr3_aa: CASTRQPNTGELFF

d_call: NA
clone_size: NA
v_call: TRBV7-8
j_call: TRBJ2-2
cdr3_nt: TGTGCCAGCAGCTTAGTAGCAGGGTCCGGGGAGCTGTTTTTT
cdr3_aa: CASSLVAGSGELFF

d_call: NA
clone_size: NA
v_call: TRBV6-1
j_call: TRBJ1-1
cdr3_nt: TGTGCCAGCAGCCCGGACAGCCTCATGAACACTGAAGCTTTCTTT
cdr3_aa: CASSPDSLMNTEAFF

d_call: NA
clone_size: few
v_call: TRBV4-1
j_call: TRBJ2-7
cdr3_nt: TGCGCCAGCAGCCAAGGATGGATGCGGAGGTCCTACGAGCAGTACTTC
cdr3_aa: CASSQGWMRRSYEQYF

d_call: TRBD1
clone_size: NA
v_call: TRBV11-2
j_call: TRBJ1-5
cdr3_nt: TGTGCCAGCAGCCCGACAGGGTATCAGCCCCAGCATTTT
cdr3_aa: CASSPTGYQPQHF

d_call: TRBD1
clone_size: NA
v_call: TRBV4-3
j_call: TRBJ2-1
cdr3_nt: TGCGCCAGCAGCCAAGAGGGAAGGGGGCGGTCCGGTGAGCAGTTCTTC
cdr3_aa: CASSQEGRGRSGEQFF

d_call: NA
clone_size: once
v_call: TRBV19
j_call: TRBJ1-2
cdr3_nt: TGTGCCAGTCGGGCACTCGGCTATGGCTACACCTTC
cdr3_aa: CASRALGYGYTF

d_call: NA
clone_size: NA
v_call: TRBV15
j_call: TRBJ2-7
cdr3_nt: TGCTTTAGACCCGGACAATTCGACGAGCAGTACTTC
cdr3_aa: CFRPGQFDEQYF

d_call: NA
clone_size: NA
v_call: TRBV11-2
j_call: TRBJ1-5
cdr3_nt: TGTGCCAGCAGCCCTGGGACGGACTTTTGGCCCCAGCATTTT
cdr3_aa: CASSPGTDFWPQHF

d_call: TRBD2
clone_size: NA
v_call: TRBV6-4
j_call: TRBJ2-7
cdr3_nt: TGTGCCAGCACCCTTTCCGGGACTAGCACCCCCTGGAGCTCCTACGAGCAGTACTTC
cdr3_aa: CASTLSGTSTPWSSYEQYF

d_call: TRBD1
clone_size: NA
v_call: TRBV28
j_call: TRBJ1-5
cdr3_nt: TGTGCCAGCAGTTCCGGGACAGGTAGCAATCAGCCCCAGCATTTT
cdr3_aa: CASSSGTGSNQPQHF

d_call: NA
clone_size: NA
v_call: TRBV4-3
j_call: TRBJ1-4
cdr3_nt: TGCGCCAGCAGCCAAGATTCGGGCCCGGGCCTGGCAACTAATGAAAAACTGTTTTTT
cdr3_aa: CASSQDSGPGLATNEKLFF

d_call: NA
clone_size: NA
v_call: TRBV7-8
j_call: TRBJ1-1
cdr3_nt: TGTGCCAGCATCGAGAACACTGAAGCTTTCTTT
cdr3_aa: CASIENTEAFF

d_call: NA
clone_size: NA
v_call: TRBV6-5
j_call: TRBJ2-7
cdr3_nt: TGTGCCAGCAGGGAAGGGCGCCCCTACGAGCAGTACTTC
cdr3_aa: CASREGRPYEQYF

d_call: NA
clone_size: once
v_call: TRBV19
j_call: TRBJ2-7
cdr3_nt: TGTGCCAGTAGTAGGGGGGGGCCATTCTCCTCGACGGTCTACGAGCAGTACTTC
cdr3_aa: CASSRGGPFSSTVYEQYF

d_call: NA
clone_size: NA
v_call: TRBV11-2
j_call: TRBJ1-3
cdr3_nt: TGTGCCAGCAGCTTCCTCCAAGGAGCTGGAAACACCATATATTTT
cdr3_aa: CASSFLQGAGNTIYF

d_call: TRBD1
clone_size: NA
v_call: TRBV27
j_call: TRBJ1-1
cdr3_nt: TGTGCCAGCAGATCTGGACAGGCCGATGAAGCTTTCTTT
cdr3_aa: CASRSGQADEAFF

d_call: TRBD2
clone_size: NA
v_call: TRBV5-1
j_call: TRBJ2-5
cdr3_nt: TGCGCCAGCAGCAAAAATGCGGGGGGCCAAGAGACCCAGTACTTC
cdr3_aa: CASSKNAGGQETQYF

d_call: TRBD1
clone_size: NA
v_call: TRBV19
j_call: TRBJ1-2
cdr3_nt: TGCGCCAGTAGTTCCCAGGGGGGATCCTATGGCTACACCTTC
cdr3_aa: CASSSQGGSYGYTF

d_call: TRBD1
clone_size: NA
v_call: TRBV7-2
j_call: TRBJ1-1
cdr3_nt: TGTGCCAGCAGCTTAGGGGACAGCCAGAGGGCTTTCTTT
cdr3_aa: CASSLGDSQRAFF